Presented here are 7 T cell receptor beta chains from one specimen sequenced in a study of shared clonotypes between healthy human individuals. Assay: immunoSEQ multiplex PCR; the TCRdb copy retains only in-frame clones and omits some. The sample has about 2.5 million clones; roughly 92% are singletons. Sample: naive CD4+ T cells from PBMCs. Subset denoted: CD45RA+ positively selected. These receptors all come from a man between 18 and 35 years old in good health. Some clones in this sample may be carry-over from other donors' samples.

The chain uses TRBV6-1 and TRBJ2-7; maybe TRBD2 (7 bases). V was clipped by 6 bases and J by 6 bases, with 15 bases between them. The length of the CDR3 is 13 residues. The germline gives CDR1 MNHNS, CDR2 SASEGT. The CDR3 reads CASSRGAIFEQYF. The CDR3 bases are TGTGCCAGCAGCCGGGGGGCGATTTTCGAGCAGTACTTC.

The rearrangement links TRBV5-5 to TRBJ2-7; D gene unclear. Germline assignment: CDR1 SGHKS and CDR2 YYEKEE (reference sequence). Trimming took off 0 bases at V and 4 bases at J, with 8 bases between the two ends. This CDR3 comprises 13 residues. The CDR3 bases are TGTGCCAGCAGCTTGGGTCAGGAGTACGAGCAGTACTTC. Its protein product is CASSLGQEYEQYF.

CDR3 DNA sequence: TGTGCCAGCAGCTTCGCAGGGGCCAGAAACACCATATATTTT. Translating it yields CASSFAGARNTIYF. This sequence joins TRBV7-8 and TRBJ1-3; D is perhaps TRBD1 (6 bases). CDR3 length: 14 residues. Germline-derived CDR1 and CDR2 are SGHVS and FQNEAQ. Trimming took 3 bases from V and 5 from J, leaving 11 bases between them.

The V call is TRBV5-1, the J call TRBJ1-5; 8 bases align to TRBD1. The CDR3 is made up of 15 amino acids. Trimming cost V 0 bases and J 5 bases; bases outside gene matches: 4. Germline CDR1 SGHRS, CDR2 YFSETQ. CDR3 coding DNA: TGCGCCAGCAGCTTGGCCCCGGGACAGGATCAGCCCCAGCATTTT. As protein: CASSLAPGQDQPQHF.

This chain uses TRBV7-3 with TRBJ2-2; the D is unclear. CDR1 SGHTA and CDR2 FQGTGA come from the germline V gene. The CDR3 runs to 12 residues. The V gene lost 1 base and the J gene lost 7 bases, with 4 bases spanning the gap. The CDR3 DNA sequence: TGTGCCAGCAGCTTAATAAACGGGGAGCTGTTTTTT. This codes for CASSLINGELFF. Full variable domain (rest looked up from reference TRBV7-3 and TRBJ2-2): GAGVSQTPSNKVTEKGKYVELRCDPISGHTALYWYRQSLGQGPEFLIYFQGTGAADDSGLPNDRFFAVRPEGSVSTLKIQRTERGDSAVYLCASSLINGELFFGEGSRLTVL.

The gene calls are TRBV5-1 and TRBJ1-3, with D perhaps TRBD1 (6 bases). Between the trimmed V and J ends, which lost 7 bases and 3 bases, there was a span of 8 bases. There are 12 residues in the CDR3. Germline V gene lookup returns CDR1 SGHRS and CDR2 YFSETQ. The CDR3 DNA sequence: TGCGCCAGCTGGGACAATGGAAACACCATATATTTT. This sequence encodes CASWDNGNTIYF.

V is TRBV18 and J is TRBJ1-5, with TRBD1 identical over 8 bases. The CDR3 totals 16 residues. The germline CDR1 and CDR2 sequences are KGHSH and LQKENI. Germline trimming cut 1 base from V and 6 bases from J; bases unmatched to any gene: 8. The CDR3 is CASSPLDRGSGQPQHF. CDR3 sequence (DNA): TGTGCCAGCTCACCACTCGACAGGGGATCGGGTCAGCCCCAGCATTTT. The variable domain in full, completed from reference TRBV18 and TRBJ1-5, reads NAGVMQNPRHLVRRRGQEARLRCSPMKGHSHVYWYRQLPEEGLKFMVYLQKENIIDESGMPKERFSAEFPKEGPSILRIQQVVRGDSAAYFCASSPLDRGSGQPQHFGDGTRLSIL.